A selection of T cell receptor beta chains follows, all from one sample in a study of cytomegalovirus exposure and HLA in healthy donors. Libraries were prepared by immunoSEQ multiplex PCR; TCRdb keeps only in-frame clonotypes and omits some of them. The repertoire has tens of thousands of clones, more than 90% of them found once; the top ten carry approximately 1%. The sequencing input was PBMCs. The receptor set was obtained from a young man in good health and CMV-seronegative. The CDR3 runs from the conserved cysteine through the conserved F or W. A D gene is named only where the DNA matches it firmly. The listing skips clone size in some rows; elsewhere it reads once, few, many or a size class.

V	size	D	CDR3
TRBV5-4	-	TRBD2	CASSPEGGIHEQYF
TRBV18	-	TRBD1	CASSPGQGREQFF
TRBV2	-	-	CASTGEGTEAFF
TRBV2	-	-	CASAVISTDTQYF
TRBV7-9	-	-	CASSLDTSTYGYTF
TRBV6-5	-	-	CASRQQYTEAFF
TRBV27	once	-	CASQQGTNTEAFF
TRBV29-1	-	-	CSVGRPGLNTGELFF
TRBV7-8	-	-	CASSLAARAIDNEQFF
TRBV6-1	-	-	CASSELFGENGRTQYF
TRBV28	-	-	CASSFSRGGTEAFF
TRBV7-8	-	-	CASSTEGVNSNQPQHF
TRBV29-1	-	-	CSVASSSGNTIYF
TRBV15	-	TRBD2	CATSREAGVYEQYF
TRBV30	-	-	CAWKLLSWETQYF
TRBV6-6	once	TRBD2	CASSYSGGLEDDEQYF
TRBV5-1	-	-	CASSLGAPYNEQFF
TRBV30	-	-	CAWSVVESSETQYF
TRBV4-3	-	-	CASSLGQYDPGELFF
TRBV5-5	-	-	CASIPDTYTDTQYF
TRBV28	-	-	CASSLSGTDTQYF
TRBV5-4	-	-	CASSTGHLTDVQYF
TRBV19	few	-	CASSALGAGTGELFF
TRBV5-1	-	TRBD2	CASGRTSEYNEQFF
TRBV11-2	-	TRBD2	CASSLGLAGGSSYNEQFF
TRBV11-3	-	-	CASSPGVEGRSF
TRBV18	once	TRBD2	CASSPPLAGNNEQFF
TRBV18	-	-	CASSPGHEQYF
TRBV7-2	-	-	CASSLHGRGNTEAFF
TRBV19	-	-	CASSLQASTNEKLFF
TRBV5-1	-	-	CASSLAAGLNTEAFF
TRBV4-2	-	TRBD2	CASSPLGGQRDASYNEQFF
TRBV10-3	-	-	CAISPLMGRPPNTGELFF
TRBV6-5	-	-	CASSLEGPLFGTEAFF
TRBV5-4	-	-	CASSLSGAQVEQYF
TRBV10-3	-	TRBD1	CAIGDSLGAWNTIYF
TRBV13	-	-	CASSSQGRRGYTF
TRBV7-2	once	-	CASSFSGTSNTGELFF
TRBV5-6	-	TRBD2	CASSRAGVVDTQYF
TRBV5-1	-	-	CASGSAVGYNEQFF
TRBV5-1	-	-	CASSYGDSRIYTDTQYF
TRBV6-6	-	-	CASSYRPRGDTEAFF
TRBV11-2	once	-	CASSLDLGTTDTQYF
TRBV6-1	-	-	CASSAEVGQPQHF
TRBV7-9	-	TRBD1	CASSTGQAAKLFF
TRBV19	-	TRBD1	CASSPGGGSYNEQFF
TRBV30	-	-	CAWMSAFQSSESRDSGNTIYF
TRBV7-8	-	-	CASKAVGGHEQFF
TRBV11-1	-	TRBD2	CASRQPTSGSNEQFF
TRBV4-2	-	-	CASSQRTVQGTGELFF
TRBV6-5	-	TRBD1	CASSPMTGVEEELFF
TRBV15	-	TRBD2	CATSEYSGSFALAKNIQYF
TRBV30	-	TRBD1	CAWSVLPAGGEDTQYF
TRBV5-6	-	TRBD2	CASSFLANPTSGSHEQYF
TRBV6-5	-	TRBD1	CASGQVPLYEQYF
TRBV4-3	once	-	CASSPRGIGELFF